Listed below are T cell receptor beta chains from one sample, sequenced in a study of shared clonotypes between healthy human individuals. Method: immunoSEQ multiplex PCR; TCRdb's copy keeps in-frame clones and lacks some. The table includes 950,000 to 1,300,000 clones, around four fifths detected once. The specimen was memory CD4+ T cells sorted from blood. The receptors were gathered from a man between 18 and 35 years old in good health. The CDR3 runs from the conserved cysteine through the conserved F or W. The D gene is left open where the match is weak.

V	J	D	CDR3
TRBV27	TRBJ1-1	.	CASTPREAPNTEAFF
TRBV29-1	TRBJ1-6	TRBD1	CSVEFRDRERNNSPLHF
TRBV28	TRBJ1-2	.	CASTQIYGGYTF
TRBV2	TRBJ2-7	.	CASSPGMFRSYEQYF
TRBV5-1	TRBJ2-7	.	CASSQSYEQYF
TRBV18	TRBJ2-7	.	CASSPPGGSSYEQYF
TRBV11-2	TRBJ2-1	TRBD2	CASSSTTSGAEQFF
TRBV28	TRBJ1-2	TRBD1	CASSPAAGGDYGYTF
TRBV5-4	TRBJ2-2	TRBD2	CASSLGLAGFTGELFF
TRBV18	TRBJ2-1	TRBD1	CASSSQGQVNEQFF
TRBV21-1	TRBJ1-5	.	CASSHYGTGRGQPQHF
TRBV5-1	TRBJ2-3	.	CASSLKNTDTQYF
TRBV19	TRBJ2-1	TRBD1	CASSIPGQGNNEQFF
TRBV5-8	TRBJ1-3	.	CASSLKGSGNTIYF
TRBV28	TRBJ2-3	TRBD1	CASRGGQGTDTQYF
TRBV9	TRBJ2-3	TRBD1	CASSLRGGPPADTQYF
TRBV6-5	TRBJ2-7	.	CASSPGRWEQYF
TRBV4-1	TRBJ2-1	.	CASSQSEGGAYNEQFF
TRBV10-3	TRBJ1-2	TRBD1	CATLQGASVSGYTF
TRBV4-1	TRBJ2-1	.	CASSQEIGLKNEQFF
TRBV4-3	.	.	CASSQAVGYEQYF
TRBV5-1	TRBJ2-2	.	CASSLAGYTGELFF
TRBV30	TRBJ2-6	.	CAWSVRSAGANVLTF
TRBV5-6	TRBJ1-4	.	CASSLQGAGTNEKLFF
TRBV28	TRBJ2-3	.	CASSLSFQGKTDTQYF
TRBV19	TRBJ1-4	.	CASARGGEKLFF
TRBV5-1	TRBJ2-7	TRBD1	CASSPTGSTSYEQYF
TRBV5-1	TRBJ1-3	TRBD1	CASSLGQGTSGNTIYF
TRBV18	TRBJ2-7	TRBD2	CASSPVAGGRPTYEQYF
TRBV14	TRBJ2-1	.	CASSRSIAFLGYNEQFF
TRBV2	TRBJ2-1	.	CASKDYNEQFF
TRBV12-5	TRBJ1-5	TRBD1	CASGLRDRGHQPQHF
TRBV5-1	TRBJ1-6	.	CASSLGTADSPLHF
TRBV19	TRBJ1-6	TRBD1	CASSIGNRGFNSPLHF
TRBV6-5	TRBJ2-7	TRBD1	CASSGQGARDWYF
TRBV5-1	TRBJ1-4	TRBD1	CASSSGQGTTNEKLFF
TRBV19	TRBJ1-1	.	CASSSREGTEAFF
TRBV16	TRBJ2-2	.	CASSQSGSNTGELFF
TRBV6-5	TRBJ1-1	.	CASRQGVFPNTEAFF
TRBV7-3	TRBJ2-3	TRBD2	CASSRSGGTGDTQYF
TRBV30	TRBJ2-1	TRBD2	CASSGGVYNEQFF
TRBV2	TRBJ1-1	.	CASGNRVGTEAFF
TRBV4-1	TRBJ2-7	.	CASSQDWQGVKAGAYEQYF
TRBV2	TRBJ1-4	TRBD1	CASRAGQGFATNEKLFF
TRBV11-2	TRBJ1-2	.	CASSLEGWASIRYGYTF
TRBV6-1	TRBJ1-1	.	CASSEAGQGTEAFF
TRBV6-1	TRBJ1-4	TRBD1	CASSPTLQGGRLFF
TRBV7-2	TRBJ2-7	TRBD2	CASSLNPAGEGEQYF